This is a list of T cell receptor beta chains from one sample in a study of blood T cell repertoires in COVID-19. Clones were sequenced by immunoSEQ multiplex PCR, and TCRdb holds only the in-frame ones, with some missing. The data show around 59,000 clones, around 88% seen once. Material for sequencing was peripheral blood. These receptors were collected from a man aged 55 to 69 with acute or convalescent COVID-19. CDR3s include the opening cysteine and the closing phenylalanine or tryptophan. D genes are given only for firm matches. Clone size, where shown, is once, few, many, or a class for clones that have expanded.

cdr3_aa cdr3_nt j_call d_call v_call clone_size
CASRPDRALSDTQYF TGTGCCAGTAGACCCGACAGGGCCTTATCAGATACGCAGTATTTT TRBJ2-3 TRBD1 TRBV19 -
CAWNLRTGPPYGYTF TGTGCCTGGAACCTTAGGACAGGACCCCCCTATGGCTACACCTTC TRBJ1-2 TRBD1 TRBV30 -
CASSLYGDSNTEAFF TGCGCCAGCAGCTTGTACGGCGACAGCAACACTGAAGCTTTCTTT TRBJ1-1 - TRBV5-1 -
CASSETGRNGYTF TGTGCCAGCAGTGAGACAGGGAGAAATGGCTACACCTTC TRBJ1-2 TRBD1 TRBV27 -
CAWSVLRGGGYTF TGTGCCTGGAGTGTACTAAGAGGGGGTGGCTACACCTTC TRBJ1-2 - TRBV30 -
CASATVSGTDTQYF TGTGCCAGCGCGACAGTCTCGGGCACAGATACGCAGTATTTT TRBJ2-3 - TRBV2 -
CASSEHSPDSGNTIYF TGTGCCAGCAGTGAACACAGCCCCGACTCTGGAAACACCATATATTTT TRBJ1-3 - TRBV6-1 once
CASSFSGEQYF TGTGCCAGCAGCTTTAGTGGCGAGCAGTACTTC TRBJ2-7 - TRBV3-1/TRBV3-2 -
CASSYTGVNQPQHF TGTGCCAGCAGTTACACAGGGGTTAATCAGCCCCAGCATTTT TRBJ1-5 TRBD1 TRBV27 once
CASSLKTESPLHF TGCGCCAGCAGCTTGAAGACGGAGTCACCCCTCCACTTT TRBJ1-6 - TRBV5-1 -
CASRPGTSNEQYF TGCGCCAGCAGGCCCGGGACTTCCAACGAGCAGTACTTC TRBJ2-7 - TRBV5-1 once
CASSPGTPSLHF TGTGCCAGCTCACCGGGGACACCAAGCCTCCACTTT TRBJ1-6 - TRBV18 -
CASSRDRFYETQYF TGTGCCAGTAGTAGGGACAGGTTTTACGAGACCCAGTACTTC TRBJ2-5 TRBD1 TRBV19 -
CASSPPGTGAIHEQFF TGTGCCAGCTCACCACCAGGGACAGGGGCGATACACGAGCAGTTCTTC TRBJ2-1 TRBD1 TRBV18 -
CASSAQGTGELFF TGCGCCAGCAGTGCGCAGGGTACCGGGGAGCTGTTTTTT TRBJ2-2 - TRBV10-1 -
CASSSRLAGGNEQFF TGTGCCAGCAGCTCGCGACTAGCGGGAGGGAATGAGCAGTTCTTC TRBJ2-1 TRBD2 TRBV11-2 -
CASSTRGGQETQYF TGTGCCAGTAGTACCCGAGGCGGTCAAGAGACCCAGTACTTC TRBJ2-5 - TRBV19 once
CATSRSQTRGFNSPLHF TGTGCCACCAGCAGATCCCAAACCCGGGGTTTCAATTCACCCCTCCACTTT TRBJ1-6 - TRBV15 -
CASSASYRGVDTEAFF TGTGCCAGCAGCGCATCATACAGGGGGGTCGATACTGAAGCTTTCTTT TRBJ1-1 TRBD1 TRBV2 -
CATSNYRWEGNQPQHF TGTGCCACCAGCAACTACAGGTGGGAGGGCAATCAGCCCCAGCATTTT TRBJ1-5 - TRBV15 -
CASSPTSGSYNEQFF TGTGCCAGCAGCCCTACTAGCGGATCTTACAATGAGCAGTTCTTC TRBJ2-1 TRBD2 TRBV7-3 -
CASSSGFQQPQHF TGTGCCAGCAGCTCGGGGTTTCAACAGCCCCAGCATTTT TRBJ1-5 - TRBV7-9 -
CATSDQGQSNTGELFF TGTGCCACCAGTGATCAGGGACAGAGCAACACCGGGGAGCTGTTTTTT TRBJ2-2 TRBD1 TRBV24-1 -
CSALGDASGNTIYF TGCAGCGCCCTGGGCGATGCCTCTGGAAACACCATATATTTT TRBJ1-3 - TRBV29-1 -
CASSFLAGRGNIQYF TGCGCCAGCAGCTTCTTAGCGGGGAGGGGAAACATTCAGTACTTC TRBJ2-4 TRBD2 TRBV5-1 -
CASSHTSWATDTQYF TGTGCCAGCAGTCACACTAGTTGGGCTACCGATACGCAGTATTTT TRBJ2-3 - TRBV2 -
CASSPPHALAGSSYNEQFF TGTGCCAGCAGTCCTCCCCACGCTCTAGCGGGGAGCTCCTACAATGAGCAGTTCTTC TRBJ2-1 TRBD2 TRBV6-6 once
CASSQRQGSYGYTF TGTGCCAGCAGCCAACGACAGGGGTCCTATGGCTACACCTTC TRBJ1-2 TRBD1 TRBV3-1/TRBV3-2 -
CASGRTGETETQYF TGTGCCAGCGGACGGACAGGGGAGACAGAGACCCAGTACTTC TRBJ2-5 TRBD1 TRBV5-4 -
CASSLTQGPYEQYF TGTGCCAGCAGCTTGACACAGGGCCCCTACGAGCAGTACTTC TRBJ2-7 - TRBV5-4 -
CASSLGKGVRQPQHF TGTGCCAGCAGTTTAGGGAAAGGGGTGAGACAGCCCCAGCATTTT TRBJ1-5 - TRBV27 -
CASSQGGAGLTLNTEAFF TGCGCCAGCAGCCAAGGTGGGGCAGGGCTGACCCTCAACACTGAAGCTTTCTTT TRBJ1-1 - TRBV4-1 -
CASSDAGDFGGELFF TGTGCCAGCTCAGACGCGGGAGACTTTGGCGGGGAGCTGTTTTTT TRBJ2-2 TRBD2 TRBV18 -
CASKTGLDKGTEAFF TGTGCCAGCAAGACAGGGCTGGATAAGGGCACTGAAGCTTTCTTT TRBJ1-1 TRBD1 TRBV2 -
CASSLDPSSTGELFF TGCGCCAGCAGCTTGGACCCCTCCAGCACCGGGGAGCTGTTTTTT TRBJ2-2 - TRBV5-1 -
CASMYGNTEAFF TGTGCCAGTATGTACGGGAACACTGAAGCTTTCTTT TRBJ1-1 - TRBV19 -
CASSLGRGRSYEQYF TGTGCCAGCAGCTTAGGGCGGGGTCGATCCTACGAGCAGTACTTC TRBJ2-7 - TRBV7-2 once
CASSPLSGYNEQFF TGTGCCAGCAGCCCACTGAGCGGGTACAATGAGCAGTTCTTC TRBJ2-1 - TRBV7-3 -
CASSPAENTGELFF TGCGCCAGCAGCCCAGCGGAGAACACCGGGGAGCTGTTTTTT TRBJ2-2 - TRBV10-1 few
CAWSILGNTIYF TGTGCCTGGAGTATCTTGGGAAACACCATATATTTT TRBJ1-3 - TRBV30 -
CASSDSGTGSLYGYTF TGTGCCAGCAGTGACTCAGGGACAGGGTCCCTCTATGGCTACACCTTC TRBJ1-2 TRBD1 TRBV6-4 -